This TCR beta chain was documented in a study of T-cell memory formation after mild COVID-19. Germline lookup yields CDR1 SGDLS and CDR2 YYNGEE. V lost 0 bases and J lost 7, with 16 bases in between. CDR3 length: 15 residues. TCRdb processed the 5' RACE reads anew with MiXCR; each CDR3 protein has one entry. The table has about 270,000 distinct CDR3 sequences, 15% seen once. The chain carries TRBV9 and TRBJ2-5; D gene unclear. The source material was PBMCs or a T cell subset sorted from them (not recorded which). The receptor was derived from an adult woman who had mild COVID-19 (a few samples of this study predate the infection). Cell type and time point are not known. CDR3 protein: CASSVESALLGTQYF. The CDR3, as DNA: TGTGCCAGCAGCGTAGAAAGTGCCCTCCTCGGGACCCAGTACTTC.